This T cell receptor (beta chain) appears in the sequencing data of a study of blood T cell repertoires in COVID-19. About the study: PBMCs, B-cell-depleted T cells, or T cells were the source of the cDNA or gDNA that made up the material.

As originally analysed: Quantification of nucleated cells was approximated via reference gene primer amplification. The protocol was immunoSEQ multiplex PCR, while the TCRdb copy is restricted to in-frame clones and leaves out a portion. V, J and clone size derive from that table, while D and trimming were established from the DNA sequence. The table lists approximately 74,000 clones, roughly nine tenths of them singletons. V lost 5 bases, J lost 6 bases, and 5 bases stayed unmatched. The CDR3 sequence is 15 residues long. In germline, CDR1 is SEHNR, CDR2 FQNEAQ (reference sequence). This TCR was sampled from a woman aged 55-69 years with acute or convalescent COVID-19. The sample taken for sequencing was peripheral blood. V gene TRBV7-9 combines with J gene TRBJ2-1; 12 positions agree with TRBD2. CDR3 sequence (DNA): TGTGCCAGCAGCATTACTAGCGGGGGGAGCAATGAGCAGTTCTTC. Encoded protein: CASSITSGGSNEQFF.